This T cell receptor beta chain was profiled in a study of cytomegalovirus exposure and HLA in healthy donors. Findings and limits, study-wide: The authors later found HLA-associated TCR beta chains more clonally expanded than equally common others. Cytomegalovirus-associated TCR beta chains were listed, numbering 150 to 200.

On this clone itself: As yet, its antigen is unknown.

The primer mix had 60 Vbeta and 13 Jbeta primers. The data were produced by immunoSEQ multiplex PCR, yet TCRdb's version contains in-frame clones alone and is incomplete. The data contain around 140,000 clones, around 80% of them singletons. This receptor was taken from a man aged 18-30 years in good health and CMV-seropositive. Specimen: PBMCs.

CDR3 nucleotides: TGTGCCAGCAGTTACGGGGCGACAGGGGGCTTATACGAGCAGTACTTC. It is translated as CASSYGATGGLYEQYF. The chain links TRBV6-5 to TRBJ2-7; 10 bases are a match to TRBD1. Trimming took 2 bases from V and 4 from J; bases not matched to a gene: 8. The CDR3 runs to 16 residues. Germline CDR1 reads MNHEY; CDR2 reads SVGAGI.